This T cell receptor beta chain was sequenced for a study of cytomegalovirus exposure and HLA in healthy donors. Study overall: As an earlier analysis found, 150 million to 200 million T cells yielded about 120 million unique TCR beta sequences. Broader study findings: In a later analysis, HLA-associated beta chains showed higher expansion and lower generation probabilities than comparable chains. Cytomegalovirus status, reportedly, was diagnosed with high specificity and sensitivity by the classifier.

Use of 60 Vbeta and 13 Jbeta primers characterized the PCR. Here immunoSEQ multiplex PCR was the method, and the copy in TCRdb shows in-frame clones only, minus some. This listing includes under 100,000 clones. Worth noting for this clone: Its target is not known.

V was clipped by 0 bases and J by 10 bases, with 10 bases between them. The CDR3 consists of 13 residues. CDR1 is LGHNA and CDR2 is YSLEER in the germline V gene. The gene calls are TRBV4-3 and TRBJ2-1; D remains unclear. The clonotype originates from a man between 25 and 39 years old in good health and CMV-seronegative. The sequenced material came from PBMCs. CDR3 sequence (DNA): TGCGCCAGCAGCCAAGATATCGTACGGGAGCAGTTCTTC. Translated, it gives CASSQDIVREQFF.